The 28 T cell receptor beta chains listed next were all sequenced from one sample in a study of low-dose radiotherapy and immunotherapy resistance in tumors (dated by TCRdb to between 2021 and 2023). These reads were obtained on an Illumina MiniSeq. First-strand cDNA was synthesized with Superscript III and a set of TRAV- and TRBV-specific primers, covering both TCRalpha and TCRbeta chains. TCRs were amplified with Phusion for roughly 20 PCR cycles, with a constant-region primer paired with the adapter attached to the V primers. TCRdb trimmed public reads at Q25 via fastp, called clones via MiXCR and kept in-frame beta chains. One record per CDR3 amino acid sequence lists the most common genes and DNA. The sample has nearly 95,000 distinct CDR3 sequences on record, 9.4% of them singletons. Of the sample, 0.95% to 1.3% falls within the top ten clones. According to the study, the label for this sample's time point signals: before trial treatment.

Sequencing was performed on PBMCs, taken before treatment. The source of these receptors is a male donor with prostate cancer.

This clonotype was detected ten times or more. CDR3 in DNA: TGCAGTGCCCCCAAGGACTCCCAAGAGACCCAGTACTTC. Its translation: CSAPKDSQETQYF. The chain employs TRBV20-1 and TRBJ2-5; weak D call: TRBD2 (5 bases). CDR3 length equals 13 residues. Trimming took off 6 bases at V and 1 base at J, with 12 bases between the two ends. The V gene's germline CDR1 is DFQATT and CDR2 SNEGSKA (reference sequence).

There are many counts of this clonotype. The CDR3 nucleotides read TGTGCCAGCAGTTCTTTAACGGGTTTGAGAAATGAGCAGTTCTTC. It translates to CASSSLTGLRNEQFF. This chain links TRBV28 with TRBJ2-1; D call uncertain. V was cut by 4 bases and J by 7 bases, with 17 bases left in between. The CDR3 totals 15 residues. In germline, CDR1 is MDHEN, CDR2 SYDVKM.

This clonotype was seen only a few times. V gene TRBV18 combines with J gene TRBJ2-1; 8 nucleotides line up with TRBD2. The CDR3 is made up of 15 amino acids. Per the germline V gene, CDR1 is KGHSH and CDR2 is LQKENI. Losses at the gene ends were 0 bases for V and 8 bases for J; bases not matched to a gene: 6. This chain's CDR3 is CASSPPLAGSHEQFF. As DNA, the CDR3 is TGTGCCAGCTCACCACCGTTAGCGGGAAGTCATGAGCAGTTCTTC.

The table lists this clonotype with many counts. The chain combines TRBV14 with TRBJ2-7; D is unresolved. Trimming took off 0 bases at V and 5 bases at J, with 8 bases between the two ends. The CDR3 has 13 residues. The germline V gene has CDR1 SGHDN and CDR2 FVKESK. The CDR3 region is CASSQDRMDEQYF. The CDR3, as DNA: TGTGCCAGCAGCCAAGACCGCATGGACGAGCAGTACTTC.

This clonotype has ten or more counts. The genes are TRBV29-1 and TRBJ1-5; no definite D call. Trimming stripped 6 bases from V and 0 bases from J, with 9 bases between. The germline V gene encodes CDR1 SQVTM and CDR2 ANQGSEA. CDR3 length: 13 amino acids. The CDR3, as DNA: TGCAGCGTATGTGAAAATAGCAATCAGCCCCAGCATTTT. It specifies CSVCENSNQPQHF.

This clonotype occurred many times. CDR3 nucleotides: TGTGCCAGCAGCCCCGAACTTAATCAGCCCCAGCATTTT. This encodes CASSPELNQPQHF. The rearrangement joins TRBV7-2 to TRBJ1-5; no definite D call. From germline, CDR1 is SGHTA and CDR2 FQGNSA. This CDR3 is built from 13 residues. V was shortened by 5 bases and J by 4 bases, with 9 bases between the two germline ends.

This clonotype was recorded at least ten times. The genes are TRBV6-2 or TRBV6-3 and TRBJ2-1, with TRBD1 identical over 7 bases. The CDR3 spans 13 residues. With V trimmed by 5 bases and J by 12 bases, 10 bases remained unmatched. The germline V gene encodes CDR1 MNHEY and CDR2 SVGEGT. CDR3 in DNA: TGTGCCAGCAGTCCCATGGGTGCAGGGGGGCAGTTCTTC. Translated, it gives CASSPMGAGGQFF.

This clonotype was detected ten times or more. This rearrangement joins TRBV29-1 to TRBJ2-2; D may correspond to TRBD1 or TRBD2 (5 bases each). The CDR3 sequence is 14 residues long. V was pared by 7 bases and J by 0 bases, with 12 bases between. Germline V gives CDR1 SQVTM, CDR2 ANQGSEA. The CDR3 region has the DNA TGCAGCGGCCGGGACCACTCGAACACCGGGGAGCTGTTTTTT. It specifies CSGRDHSNTGELFF.

This clonotype was counted at least ten times. The V call is TRBV29-1, the J call TRBJ2-7; 10 nucleotides match TRBD1. The CDR3 length is 14 residues. Germline CDR1 SQVTM, CDR2 ANQGSEA. V was clipped by 6 bases and J by 1 base; unmatched bases: 6. CDR3 DNA: TGCAGCGTCGACAGGACAGGGGGATCCTACGAGCAGTACTTC. This translates into CSVDRTGGSYEQYF.

This clonotype was detected many times. The chain links TRBV7-2 to TRBJ2-1, with TRBD2 identical over 9 bases. Germline CDR1 SGHTA, CDR2 FQGNSA. This CDR3 contains 14 residues. The ends lost 5 bases at V and 9 bases at J; junction bases unmatched: 8. In nucleotides, the CDR3 is TGTGCCAGCAGCCTCGGAGTTAGCGGGGGTGAGCAGTTCTTC. Translated: CASSLGVSGGEQFF.

With respect to this clonotype: A far larger clone is one nucleotide away, so this likely arose from a read error. The V call is TRBV7-8, the J call TRBJ2-7; D is possibly TRBD1 (6 bases). This CDR3 comprises 15 residues. The V gene lost 4 bases and the J gene lost 5 bases, with 18 bases spanning the gap. From germline, CDR1 is SGHVS and CDR2 FQNEAQ. The CDR3 DNA sequence: TGTGCCAGCAGCTCCGACGGGACACCTCGGGACGAGCAGTACTTC. Translated: CASSSDGTPRDEQYF.

This clonotype was recorded at least ten times. V usage is TRBV19 and J usage is TRBJ2-5; either TRBD1 or TRBD2 may fit D (5 bases each). The CDR3 is made up of 15 amino acids. Germline V gives CDR1 LNHDA, CDR2 SQIVND (reference sequence). The V gene lost 5 bases and the J gene lost 4 bases, with 17 bases spanning the gap. The CDR3 region has the DNA TGTGCCAGTAGTGAGCGGCAGGGAGTGGGAGAGACCCAGTACTTC. Translated, it gives CASSERQGVGETQYF.

This clonotype was seen repeatedly, ten times or more. The chain recombines TRBV28 with TRBJ1-1, with D unresolved. The CDR3 has 11 amino acids. Per the germline V gene, CDR1 is MDHEN and CDR2 is SYDVKM. V was cut by 3 bases and J by 3 bases, with 2 bases left in between. The CDR3 region is CASSLYTEAFF. The CDR3 DNA reads TGTGCCAGCAGTTTGTACACTGAAGCTTTCTTT.

This clonotype was counted ten times or more. The chain uses TRBV7-8 and TRBJ2-5; D not certain. The CDR3 has 14 amino acids. Between the trimmed V and J ends, which lost 3 bases and 6 bases, there was a span of 14 bases. The germline gives CDR1 SGHVS, CDR2 FQNEAQ. CDR3 protein: CASSLLVEAKTQYF. CDR3 in DNA: TGTGCCAGCAGCTTGCTGGTCGAGGCCAAGACCCAGTACTTC.

This clonotype was seen repeatedly, ten times or more. J is TRBJ2-2 and V is TRBV5-1; D not certain. V lost 2 bases, J lost 5 bases, and 10 bases lay in between. Germline values: CDR1 SGHRS, CDR2 YFSETQ. CDR3 length equals 14 residues. Here the CDR3 reads CASSLALGTGELFF. DNA for the CDR3: TGCGCCAGCAGCTTAGCCCTTGGGACCGGGGAGCTGTTTTTT.

This clonotype has at least ten counts. This rearrangement joins TRBV4-2 to TRBJ2-7; D is perhaps TRBD1 (6 bases). V was cut by 4 bases and J by 0 bases, with 16 bases left in between. The CDR3 consists of 16 residues. Germline-derived CDR1 and CDR2 are LGHNA and YNFKEQ. In DNA form, the CDR3 reads TGTGCCAGCAGCCCCCGGAAAACAGGGACCTCCTACGAGCAGTACTTC. Amino acids: CASSPRKTGTSYEQYF.

The chain employs TRBV5-1 and TRBJ2-2; TRBD1 is a possible D gene (5 bases). The CDR3 loop spans 15 amino acids. Between the trimmed V and J ends, which lost 1 base and 5 bases, there was a span of 12 bases. Germline-derived CDR1 and CDR2 are SGHRS and YFSETQ. Here the CDR3 reads CASSLQGRVTGELFF. The CDR3 DNA reads TGCGCCAGCAGCTTGCAGGGCCGTGTAACCGGGGAGCTGTTTTTT. Drawing the rest from reference TRBV5-1 and TRBJ2-2, the complete variable domain is KAGVTQTPRYLIKTRGQQVTLSCSPISGHRSVSWYQQTPGQGLQFLFEYFSETQRNKGNFPGRFSGRQFSNSRSEMNVSTLELGDSALYLCASSLQGRVTGELFFGEGSRLTVL.

This clonotype has at least ten counts. The chain recombines TRBV28 with TRBJ2-3; D possibly corresponds to TRBD1 (7 bases). Trimming shortened V by 5 bases and J by 0 bases, and 15 bases separated the two germline ends. Looked up from germline, CDR1 is MDHEN and CDR2 is SYDVKM. The CDR3 extends over 16 amino acids. In nucleotides, the CDR3 is TGTGCCAGCAGTCCAGGGGGACTTCAAAGCACAGATACGCAGTATTTT. Its protein product is CASSPGGLQSTDTQYF.

This clonotype came up many times. J is TRBJ2-7 and V is TRBV20-1; D is perhaps TRBD2 (5 bases). There are 12 residues in the CDR3. V was trimmed by 6 bases and J by 3 bases, leaving 12 bases between them. Germline CDR1 and CDR2: DFQATT and SNEGSKA (reference sequence). The CDR3, as DNA: TGCAGTGCGGACGGGGAGCGCTACGAGCAGTACTTC. This sequence encodes CSADGERYEQYF.

This clonotype was recorded at least ten times. The rearrangement uses TRBV3-1 and TRBJ2-1; 14 bases fit TRBD2. V shed 4 bases, J shed 7 bases, and the junction held 3 bases outside the gene matches. This CDR3 spans 15 amino acids. Germline CDR1 reads LGHDT; CDR2 reads YNNKEL (reference sequence). The CDR3 DNA reads as TGTGCCAGCAGCCTAGGACTAGCGGGAGGAAATGAGCAGTTCTTC. This encodes CASSLGLAGGNEQFF.

The table lists this clonotype with many counts. The chain couples TRBV7-2 to TRBJ1-6; a weak D match, TRBD1 (5 bases). The V gene lost 5 bases and the J gene lost 9 bases, with 20 bases spanning the gap. There are 16 residues in the CDR3. CDR1 and CDR2 (germline): SGHTA, FQGNSA. The CDR3 nucleotides are TGTGCCAGCAGCACCACCCCCCAGGGTAGGACTTCACCCCTCCACTTT. Translated: CASSTTPQGRTSPLHF. Combining the CDR3 with reference TRBV7-2 and TRBJ1-6 gives the whole variable domain GAGVSQSPSNKVTEKGKDVELRCDPISGHTALYWYRQSLGQGLEFLIYFQGNSAPDKSGLPSDRFSAERTGGSVSTLTIQRTQQEDSAVYLCASSTTPQGRTSPLHFGNGTRLTVT.

This clonotype was detected many times. J is TRBJ2-1 and V is TRBV2, with D hard to call. CDR3 length: 15 amino acids. CDR1 and CDR2 from the germline V gene are SNHLY and FYNNEI. Trimming stripped 1 base from V and 1 base from J, with 8 bases between. In DNA, the CDR3 is TGTGCCAGCAGTGAAGGGTCAGTTTCCTACAATGAGCAGTTCTTC. This translates into CASSEGSVSYNEQFF.

This clonotype was seen ten or more times. This chain uses TRBV19 with TRBJ1-4; TRBD1 aligns across 7 bases. The length of the CDR3 is 14 residues. V dropped 6 bases and J dropped 6; count of bases not matched to a gene: 7. Germline V lookup: CDR1 LNHDA, CDR2 SQIVND (reference sequence). CDR3 in amino acids: CASSEGQSYEKLFF. In DNA, the CDR3 is TGTGCCAGTAGCGAGGGACAGTCGTATGAAAAACTGTTTTTT.

In its sample, this clonotype was seen many times. The CDR3 DNA reads TGTGCCAGCAGTTTATCATCGGGACAGATCTACGAGCAGTACTTC. It encodes CASSLSSGQIYEQYF. The V and J genes are TRBV28 and TRBJ2-7; 7 nucleotides agree with TRBD1. From germline, CDR1 is MDHEN and CDR2 SYDVKM. The J segment lost 3 bases and the V segment lost 1 base, leaving 6 bases of the junction unmatched. CDR3 length: 15 amino acids.

Ten or more counts support this clonotype. The rearrangement uses TRBV5-6 and TRBJ2-1; 11 nucleotides line up with TRBD2. The CDR3 has 15 residues. Germline-derived CDR1 and CDR2 are SGHDT and YYEEEE. Trimming removed 5 bases from V and 4 bases from J; junction bases left unmatched: 5. In nucleotides, the CDR3 is TGTGCCAGCAGACCGGGACTAGCGGATTACAATGAGCAGTTCTTC. It encodes CASRPGLADYNEQFF.

This clonotype was seen repeatedly, ten times or more. V gene TRBV28 combines with J gene TRBJ2-1, with 7 positions matching TRBD2. Germline V gene lookup returns CDR1 MDHEN and CDR2 SYDVKM. The length of the CDR3 is 16 residues. V gave up 5 bases and J gave up 2 bases; unmatched junction bases: 9. CDR3 region: CASSPPAGVTYNEQFF. In DNA, the CDR3 is TGTGCCAGCAGTCCCCCTGCGGGAGTCACCTACAATGAGCAGTTCTTC.

This clonotype was detected ten times or more. The rearrangement links TRBV18 to TRBJ2-7; 7 bases fit TRBD1. This CDR3 comprises 15 residues. The germline V gene encodes CDR1 KGHSH and CDR2 LQKENI. V lost 2 bases and J lost 2; bases outside the gene matches: 6. Written as DNA, the CDR3 is TGTGCCAGCTCACCATCGAAGGGGGCAACCTACGAGCAGTACTTC. It specifies CASSPSKGATYEQYF.

This clonotype occurred many times. The J gene is TRBJ1-3, the V gene TRBV28, with 7 bases that match TRBD1. Germline CDR1 MDHEN, CDR2 SYDVKM. The CDR3 spans 15 residues. Losses at the gene ends were 6 bases for V and 0 bases for J; bases not matched to a gene: 5. DNA for the CDR3: TGTGCCAGCAGCTGGGGACAGCTCTCTGGAAACACCATATATTTT. Translating it yields CASSWGQLSGNTIYF. Complete variable domain (other parts from reference TRBV28 and TRBJ1-3): DVKVTQSSRYLVKRTGEKVFLECVQDMDHENMFWYRQDPGLGLRLIYFSYDVKMKEKGDIPEGYSVSREKKERFSLILESASTNQTSMYLCASSWGQLSGNTIYFGEGSWLTVV.